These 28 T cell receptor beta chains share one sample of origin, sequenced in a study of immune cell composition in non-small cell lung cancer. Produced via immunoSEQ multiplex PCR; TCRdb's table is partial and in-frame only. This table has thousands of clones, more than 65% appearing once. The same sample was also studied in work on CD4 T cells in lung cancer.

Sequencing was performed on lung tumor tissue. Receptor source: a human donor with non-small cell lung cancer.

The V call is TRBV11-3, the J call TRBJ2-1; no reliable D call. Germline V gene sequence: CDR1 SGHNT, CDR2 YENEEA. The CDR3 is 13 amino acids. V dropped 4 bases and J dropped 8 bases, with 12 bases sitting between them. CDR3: CASSSPNSHEQFF. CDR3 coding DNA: TGTGCCAGCAGCTCCCCAAACTCCCATGAGCAGTTCTTC.

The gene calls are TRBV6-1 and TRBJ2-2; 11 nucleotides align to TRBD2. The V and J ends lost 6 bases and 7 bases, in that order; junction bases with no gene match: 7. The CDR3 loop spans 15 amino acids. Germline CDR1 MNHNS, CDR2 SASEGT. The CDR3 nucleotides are TGTGCCAGCAGCACTAGCGGGAGTGAGGTCGGGGAGCTGTTTTTT. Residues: CASSTSGSEVGELFF.

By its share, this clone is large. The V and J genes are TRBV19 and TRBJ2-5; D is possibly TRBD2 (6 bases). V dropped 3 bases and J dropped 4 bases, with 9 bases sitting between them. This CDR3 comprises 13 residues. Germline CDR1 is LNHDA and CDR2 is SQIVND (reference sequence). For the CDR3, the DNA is TGTGCCAGTAGTATTGCGGGAAGAGAGACCCAGTACTTC. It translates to CASSIAGRETQYF.

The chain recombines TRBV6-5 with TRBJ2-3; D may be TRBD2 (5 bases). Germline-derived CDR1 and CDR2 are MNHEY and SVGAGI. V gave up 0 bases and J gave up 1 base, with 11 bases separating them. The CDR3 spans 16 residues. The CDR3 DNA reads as TGTGCCAGCAGTTACTCCCCGAGGGCCCGCACAGATACGCAGTATTTT. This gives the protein CASSYSPRARTDTQYF.

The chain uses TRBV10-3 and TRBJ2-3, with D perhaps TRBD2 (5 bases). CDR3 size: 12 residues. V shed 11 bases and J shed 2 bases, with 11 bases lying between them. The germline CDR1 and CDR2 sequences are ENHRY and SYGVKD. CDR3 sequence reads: CASSRNTDTQYF. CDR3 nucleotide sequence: TGTGCCTCTAGCAGGAACACAGATACGCAGTATTTT.

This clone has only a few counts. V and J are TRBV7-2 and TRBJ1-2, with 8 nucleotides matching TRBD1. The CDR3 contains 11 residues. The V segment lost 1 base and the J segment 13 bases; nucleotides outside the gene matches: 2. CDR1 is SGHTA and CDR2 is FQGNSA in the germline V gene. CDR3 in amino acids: CASSLGQGCTF. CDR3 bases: TGTGCCAGCAGCTTAGGACAGGGGTGCACCTTC.

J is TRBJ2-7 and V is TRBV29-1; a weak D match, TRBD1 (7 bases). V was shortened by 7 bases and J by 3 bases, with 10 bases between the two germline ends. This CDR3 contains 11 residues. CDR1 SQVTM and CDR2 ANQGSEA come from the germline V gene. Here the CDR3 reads CSAQGGYEQYF. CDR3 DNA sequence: TGCAGCGCCCAGGGGGGCTACGAGCAGTACTTC.

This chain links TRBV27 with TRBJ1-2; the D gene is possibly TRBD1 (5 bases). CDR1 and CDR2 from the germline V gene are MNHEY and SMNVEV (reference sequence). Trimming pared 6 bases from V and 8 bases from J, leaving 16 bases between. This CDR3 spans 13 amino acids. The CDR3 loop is CASSPGERLGYTF. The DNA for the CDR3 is TGTGCCAGCAGCCCGGGGGAAAGGTTAGGCTACACCTTC.

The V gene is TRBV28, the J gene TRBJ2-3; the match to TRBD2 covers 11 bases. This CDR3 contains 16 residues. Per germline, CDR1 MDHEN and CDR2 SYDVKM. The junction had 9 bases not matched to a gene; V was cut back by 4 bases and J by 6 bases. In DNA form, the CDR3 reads TGTGCCAGCAGTTCCGGGACTAGCGGTTTAGTCGATACGCAGTATTTT. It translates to CASSSGTSGLVDTQYF.

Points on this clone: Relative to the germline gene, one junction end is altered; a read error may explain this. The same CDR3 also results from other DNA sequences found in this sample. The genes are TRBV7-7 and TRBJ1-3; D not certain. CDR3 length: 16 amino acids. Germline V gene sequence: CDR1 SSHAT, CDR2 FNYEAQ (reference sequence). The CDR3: CASSPVAVPSGNTIYF. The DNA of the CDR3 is TGTGCTAGCAGCCCGGTCGCGGTGCCCTCTGGAAACACCATATATTTT.

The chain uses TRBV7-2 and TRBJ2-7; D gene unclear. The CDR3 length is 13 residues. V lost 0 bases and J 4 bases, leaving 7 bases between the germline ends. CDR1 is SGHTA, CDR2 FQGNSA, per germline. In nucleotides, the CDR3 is TGTGCCAGCAGCTTAGCGTCGACTTACGAGCAGTACGTC. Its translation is CASSLASTYEQYV.

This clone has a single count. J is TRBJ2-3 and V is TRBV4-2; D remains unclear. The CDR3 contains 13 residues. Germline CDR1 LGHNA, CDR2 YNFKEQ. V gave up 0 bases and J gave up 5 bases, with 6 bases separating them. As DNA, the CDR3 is TGTGCCAGCAGCCAAGATGGAGTAGATACGCAGTATTTT. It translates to CASSQDGVDTQYF.

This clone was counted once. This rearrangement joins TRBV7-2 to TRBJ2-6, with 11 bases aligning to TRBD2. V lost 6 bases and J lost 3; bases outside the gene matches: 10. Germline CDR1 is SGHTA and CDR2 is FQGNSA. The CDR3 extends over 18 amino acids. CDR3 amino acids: CASSQFSGRAGGANVLTF. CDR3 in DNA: TGTGCCAGCAGTCAGTTTAGCGGGAGGGCCGGTGGGGCCAACGTCCTGACTTTC.

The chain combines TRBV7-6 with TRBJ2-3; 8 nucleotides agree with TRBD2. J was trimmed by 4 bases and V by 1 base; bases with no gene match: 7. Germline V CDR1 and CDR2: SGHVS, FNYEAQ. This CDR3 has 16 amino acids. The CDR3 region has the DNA TGTGCCAGCAGCTTAGAGGCTAGCGGGTTATCAGATACGCAGTATTTT. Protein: CASSLEASGLSDTQYF.

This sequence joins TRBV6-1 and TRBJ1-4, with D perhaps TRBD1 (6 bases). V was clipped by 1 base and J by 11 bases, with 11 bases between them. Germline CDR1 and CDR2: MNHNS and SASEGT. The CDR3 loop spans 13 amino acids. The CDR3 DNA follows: TGTGCCAGCAGTGAAGAGGGGAGGGGGAAACTGTTTTTT. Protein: CASSEEGRGKLFF.

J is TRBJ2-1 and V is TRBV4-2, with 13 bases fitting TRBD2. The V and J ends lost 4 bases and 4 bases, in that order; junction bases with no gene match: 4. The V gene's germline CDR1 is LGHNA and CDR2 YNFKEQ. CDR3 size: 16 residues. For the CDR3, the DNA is TGTGCCAGCAGCCCACGGACTAGCGGGAGTTACAATGAGCAGTTCTTC. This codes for CASSPRTSGSYNEQFF.

The CDR3: CASSGTGTSNEQFF. CDR3 DNA sequence: TGTGCCAGCAGCGGAACCGGGACTAGTAATGAGCAGTTCTTC. The chain recombines TRBV9 with TRBJ2-1, with 8 bases fitting TRBD2. Germline loops: CDR1 SGDLS, CDR2 YYNGEE. V was pared by 3 bases and J by 7 bases, with 6 bases of the junction left unmatched. There are 14 residues in the CDR3. Drawing the rest from reference TRBV9 and TRBJ2-1, the complete variable domain is DSGVTQTPKHLITATGQRVTLRCSPRSGDLSVYWYQQSLDQGLQFLIQYYNGEERAKGNILERFSAQQFPDLHSELNLSSLELGDSALYFCASSGTGTSNEQFFGPGTRLTVL.

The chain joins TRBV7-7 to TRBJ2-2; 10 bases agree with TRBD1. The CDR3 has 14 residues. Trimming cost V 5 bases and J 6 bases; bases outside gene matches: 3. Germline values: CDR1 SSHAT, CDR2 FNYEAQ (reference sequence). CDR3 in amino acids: CASSRDRGSGELFF. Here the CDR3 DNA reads TGTGCCAGCAGCAGGGACAGGGGCTCCGGGGAGCTGTTTTTT.

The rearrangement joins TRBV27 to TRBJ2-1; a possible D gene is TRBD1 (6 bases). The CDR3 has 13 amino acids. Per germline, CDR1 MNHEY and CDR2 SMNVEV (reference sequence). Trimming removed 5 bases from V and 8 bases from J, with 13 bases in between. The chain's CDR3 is CASSNRAHDEQFF. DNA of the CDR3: TGTGCCAGCAGTAACAGGGCACATGATGAGCAGTTCTTC.

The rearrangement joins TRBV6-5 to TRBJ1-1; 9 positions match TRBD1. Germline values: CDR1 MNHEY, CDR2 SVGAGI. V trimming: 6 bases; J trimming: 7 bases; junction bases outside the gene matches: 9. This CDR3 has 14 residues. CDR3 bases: TGTGCCAGCAGATCGACAGGGGGATCGGGTGAAGCTTTCTTT. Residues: CASRSTGGSGEAFF.

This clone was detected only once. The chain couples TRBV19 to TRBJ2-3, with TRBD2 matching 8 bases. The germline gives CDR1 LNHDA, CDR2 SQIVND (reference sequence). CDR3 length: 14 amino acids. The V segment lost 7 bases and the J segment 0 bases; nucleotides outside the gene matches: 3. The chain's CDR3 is CASMSGRSTDTQYF. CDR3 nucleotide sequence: TGTGCCAGTATGAGCGGGAGAAGCACAGATACGCAGTATTTT. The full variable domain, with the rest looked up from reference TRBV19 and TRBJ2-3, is DGGITQSPKYLFRKEGQNVTLSCEQNLNHDAMYWYRQDPGQGLRLIYYSQIVNDFQKGDIAEGYSVSREKKESFPLTVTSAQKNPTAFYLCASMSGRSTDTQYFGPGTRLTVL.

The CDR3: CSVAAGFTDTQYF. The CDR3 DNA reads as TGCAGCGTTGCGGCGGGGTTCACAGATACGCAGTATTTT. The chain is built from TRBV29-1 and TRBJ2-3; TRBD2 might be the D (6 bases). Germline CDR1 and CDR2: SQVTM and ANQGSEA. The V and J ends lost 4 bases and 2 bases respectively, with 10 bases between them. This CDR3 has 13 amino acids.

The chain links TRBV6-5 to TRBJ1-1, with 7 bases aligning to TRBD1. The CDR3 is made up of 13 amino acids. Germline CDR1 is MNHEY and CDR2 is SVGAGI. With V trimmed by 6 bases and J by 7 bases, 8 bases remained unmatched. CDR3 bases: TGTGCCAGCAGCCGATGGGACAGCCTTGAAGCTTTCTTT. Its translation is CASSRWDSLEAFF.

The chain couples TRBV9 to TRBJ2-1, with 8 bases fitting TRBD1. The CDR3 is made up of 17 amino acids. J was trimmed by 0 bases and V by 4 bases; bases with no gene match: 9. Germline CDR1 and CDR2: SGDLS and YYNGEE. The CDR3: CASSPRDRSASYNEQFF. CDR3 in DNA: TGTGCCAGCAGCCCCAGGGACAGGTCGGCCTCCTACAATGAGCAGTTCTTC.

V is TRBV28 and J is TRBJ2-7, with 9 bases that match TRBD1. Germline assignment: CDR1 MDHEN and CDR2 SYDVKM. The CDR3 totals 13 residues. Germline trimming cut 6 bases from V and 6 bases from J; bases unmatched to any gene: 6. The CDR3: CASRTQGAGEQYF. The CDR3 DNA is TGTGCCAGCAGGACACAGGGGGCGGGCGAGCAGTACTTC.

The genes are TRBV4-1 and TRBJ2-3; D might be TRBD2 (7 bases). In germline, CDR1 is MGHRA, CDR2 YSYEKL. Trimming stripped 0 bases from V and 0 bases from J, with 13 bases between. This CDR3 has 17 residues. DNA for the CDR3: TGCGCCAGCAGCCAAGAGGGGTGGGGGGGCAGCACAGATACGCAGTATTTT. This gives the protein CASSQEGWGGSTDTQYF.

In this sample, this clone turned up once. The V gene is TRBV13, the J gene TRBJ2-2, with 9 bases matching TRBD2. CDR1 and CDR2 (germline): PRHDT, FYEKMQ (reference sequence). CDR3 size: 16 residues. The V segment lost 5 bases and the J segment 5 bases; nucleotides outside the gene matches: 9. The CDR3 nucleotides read TGTGCCAGCAGCCCCCCCAGCGGGAGGAGGACCGGGGAGCTGTTTTTT. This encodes CASSPPSGRRTGELFF.

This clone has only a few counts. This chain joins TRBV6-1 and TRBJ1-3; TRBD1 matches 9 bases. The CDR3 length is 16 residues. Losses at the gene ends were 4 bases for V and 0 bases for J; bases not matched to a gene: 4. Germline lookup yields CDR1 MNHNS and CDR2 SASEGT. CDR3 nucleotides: TGTGCCAGCAGTGTACTGGACAGGGGCTCTGGAAACACCATATATTTT. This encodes CASSVLDRGSGNTIYF.